Each of the 13 T cell receptor beta chains below was sequenced from the same sample in a study of blood T cell repertoires in COVID-19. TCRdb keeps only in-frame clones here, not all; method: immunoSEQ multiplex PCR. This table holds hundreds of thousands of clones, about 87% found once. The sequencing input was peripheral blood. All receptors come from a man aged 65 to 79 with acute or convalescent COVID-19.

V usage is TRBV28 and J usage is TRBJ1-5, with D possibly matching TRBD1 (6 bases). V shed 6 bases and J shed 0 bases, with 12 bases lying between them. This CDR3 is 15 amino acids long. Per the germline V gene, CDR1 is MDHEN and CDR2 is SYDVKM. This CDR3 is CASRVRDTSNQPQHF. The CDR3 DNA reads TGTGCCAGCAGGGTTAGGGACACTAGCAATCAGCCCCAGCATTTT.

The CDR3 bases are TGTGCCAGCAGTGAGGGCGGGTACGAGCAGTACTTC. Protein product: CASSEGGYEQYF. The V and J genes are TRBV3-1 (or the pseudogene TRBV3-2) and TRBJ2-7; D possibly corresponds to TRBD2 (5 bases). This CDR3 comprises 12 residues. The germline V gene has CDR1 LGHDT and CDR2 YNNKEL (reference sequence). V lost 6 bases to trimming and J lost 4 bases, with 10 bases between them.

J is TRBJ2-1 and V is TRBV4-2, with D tentatively TRBD1 (5 bases). The CDR3 totals 15 residues. With 0 bases removed from V and 2 bases from J, the gap between germline ends came to 8 bases. Germline CDR1 and CDR2: LGHNA and YNFKEQ. In DNA, the CDR3 is TGTGCCAGCAGCCAAGATAGACAGACCTACAATGAGCAGTTCTTC. Its protein is CASSQDRQTYNEQFF.

J is TRBJ2-2 and V is TRBV12-3 or TRBV12-4; D gene uncertain. This CDR3 is 13 amino acids long. Trimming took 5 bases from V and 3 from J, leaving 7 bases between them. The CDR3 DNA is TGTGCCAGCAGTGGCACGTACACCGGGGAGCTGTTTTTT. This gives the protein CASSGTYTGELFF.

The gene calls are TRBV28 and TRBJ2-5; 10 positions match TRBD1. CDR1 is MDHEN and CDR2 is SYDVKM in the germline V gene. The CDR3 covers 14 residues. Germline trimming cut 6 bases from V and 4 bases from J; bases unmatched to any gene: 5. CDR3 nucleotide sequence: TGTGCCAGCAGAGACAGGGGGCTCGTAGAGACCCAGTACTTC. Protein sequence: CASRDRGLVETQYF.

The CDR3 loop is CASSLAADSNQPQHF. Written as DNA, the CDR3 is TGTGCCAGCAGCTTAGCGGCGGATAGCAATCAGCCCCAGCATTTT. This chain links TRBV7-2 with TRBJ1-5; D remains ambiguous. Germline CDR1 and CDR2: SGHTA and FQGNSA. V was trimmed by 0 bases and J by 0 bases, leaving 6 bases between them. CDR3 size: 15 residues.

The chain links TRBV5-1 to TRBJ2-5; 9 bases agree with TRBD2. Germline lookup yields CDR1 SGHRS and CDR2 YFSETQ. V dropped 0 bases and J dropped 4; count of bases not matched to a gene: 7. CDR3 length: 16 amino acids. CDR3: CASSLGAGGRAETQYF. In DNA, the CDR3 is TGCGCCAGCAGCTTGGGAGCGGGGGGACGGGCAGAGACCCAGTACTTC.

The V gene is TRBV3-1 (or the pseudogene TRBV3-2), the J gene TRBJ1-2, with 11 bases aligning to TRBD1. CDR3 length: 14 residues. Germline V CDR1 and CDR2: LGHDT, YNNKEL (reference sequence). The trim removed 1 base at V and 10 bases at J, leaving 5 bases unmatched. The CDR3 loop is CASSQGGTGGDYTF. The CDR3 nucleotides read TGTGCCAGCAGCCAAGGTGGGACAGGGGGTGACTACACCTTC.

The chain carries TRBV18 and TRBJ1-2; TRBD1 agrees at 10 bases. Looked up from germline, CDR1 is KGHSH and CDR2 is LQKENI. After removal of 5 bases from V and 4 bases from J, the junction contained 7 bases not matched to a gene. The CDR3 loop spans 15 amino acids. CDR3 nucleotide sequence: TGTGCCAGCTCAGAAGACAGGGGGCTTGGCTATGGCTACACCTTC. This translates into CASSEDRGLGYGYTF.

The chain joins TRBV4-3 to TRBJ2-7; D might be TRBD1 (6 bases). Germline CDR1 LGHNA, CDR2 YSLEER. The CDR3 is 16 residues long. Deletions cut 0 bases from V and 6 bases from J, with 18 bases between. The CDR3 sequence: CASSQERQAAAGEQYF. DNA of the CDR3: TGCGCCAGCAGCCAAGAAAGACAGGCTGCGGCGGGCGAGCAGTACTTC.

This chain joins TRBV19 and TRBJ2-6; no clear D. V dropped 8 bases and J dropped 0 bases, with 11 bases sitting between them. The CDR3 covers 15 residues. Germline assignment: CDR1 LNHDA and CDR2 SQIVND (reference sequence). CDR3 nucleotide sequence: TGTGCCAGTCGAACAGTGCTCTCTGGGGCCAACGTCCTGACTTTC. Amino acid sequence: CASRTVLSGANVLTF.

The chain combines TRBV9 with TRBJ2-3; D uncertain. V was pared by 5 bases and J by 0 bases, with 10 bases between. The length of the CDR3 is 14 residues. CDR1 and CDR2 (germline): SGDLS, YYNGEE. CDR3 nucleotides: TGTGCCAGCAGGCCCTTGACTAGCACAGATACGCAGTATTTT. This sequence encodes CASRPLTSTDTQYF.

The chain is built from TRBV10-1 and TRBJ2-7; 9 nucleotides align to TRBD2. The V gene's germline CDR1 is WNHNN and CDR2 SYGVQD (reference sequence). With V trimmed by 8 bases and J by 3 bases, 11 bases remained unmatched. There are 15 residues in the CDR3. In DNA, the CDR3 is TGCGCCAGCCGGACCGGGACTAGCCAAAACTACGAGCAGTACTTC. This codes for CASRTGTSQNYEQYF.